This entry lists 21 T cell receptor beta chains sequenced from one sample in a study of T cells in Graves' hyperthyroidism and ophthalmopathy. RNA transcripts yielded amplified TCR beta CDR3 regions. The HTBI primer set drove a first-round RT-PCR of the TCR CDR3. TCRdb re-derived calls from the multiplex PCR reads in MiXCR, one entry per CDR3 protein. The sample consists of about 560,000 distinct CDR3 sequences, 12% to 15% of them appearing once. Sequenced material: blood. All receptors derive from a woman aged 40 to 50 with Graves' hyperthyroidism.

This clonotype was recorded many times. The CDR3 region is CASSPRQGVEKLFF. The CDR3 coding sequence is TGTGCCAGCAGCCCCCGACAGGGGGTAGAAAAACTGTTTTTT. The V call is TRBV3-1, the J call TRBJ1-4; 9 bases map to TRBD1. The ends lost 4 bases at V and 8 bases at J; junction bases unmatched: 5. The CDR3 covers 14 residues. Germline-derived CDR1 and CDR2 are LGHDT and YNNKEL (reference sequence).

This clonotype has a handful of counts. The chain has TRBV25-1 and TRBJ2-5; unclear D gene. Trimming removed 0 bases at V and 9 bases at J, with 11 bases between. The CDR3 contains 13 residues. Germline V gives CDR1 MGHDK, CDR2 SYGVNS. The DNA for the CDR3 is TGTGCCAGCAGTGAATATAACAGCTTGGCCCAGTACTTC. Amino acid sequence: CASSEYNSLAQYF.

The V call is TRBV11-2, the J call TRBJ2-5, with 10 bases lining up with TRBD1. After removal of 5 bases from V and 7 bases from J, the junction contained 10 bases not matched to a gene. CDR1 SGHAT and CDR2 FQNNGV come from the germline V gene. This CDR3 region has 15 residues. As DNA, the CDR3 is TGTGCCAGCAGCGCCCGGGACAGGGGTCTCGGGACCCAGTACTTC. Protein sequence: CASSARDRGLGTQYF.

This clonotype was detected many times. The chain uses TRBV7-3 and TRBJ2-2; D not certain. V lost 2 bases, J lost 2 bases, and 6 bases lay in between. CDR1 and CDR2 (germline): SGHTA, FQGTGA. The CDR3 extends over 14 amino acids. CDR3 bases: TGTGCCAGCAGCTTAGTGTCAAACACCGGGGAGCTGTTTTTT. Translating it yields CASSLVSNTGELFF.

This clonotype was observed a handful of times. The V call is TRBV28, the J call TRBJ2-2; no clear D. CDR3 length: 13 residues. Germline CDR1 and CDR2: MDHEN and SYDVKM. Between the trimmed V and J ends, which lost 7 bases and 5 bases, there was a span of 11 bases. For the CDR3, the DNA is TGTGCCAGCATTCAGGTGAAGACCGGGGAGCTGTTTTTT. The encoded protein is CASIQVKTGELFF.

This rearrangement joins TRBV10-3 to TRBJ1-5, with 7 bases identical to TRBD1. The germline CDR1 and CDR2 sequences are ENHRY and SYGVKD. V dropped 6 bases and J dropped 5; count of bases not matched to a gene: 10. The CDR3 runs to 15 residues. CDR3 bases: TGTGCCATCAGCCCAGGGACAGCCAATTATCAGCCCCAGCATTTT. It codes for CAISPGTANYQPQHF.

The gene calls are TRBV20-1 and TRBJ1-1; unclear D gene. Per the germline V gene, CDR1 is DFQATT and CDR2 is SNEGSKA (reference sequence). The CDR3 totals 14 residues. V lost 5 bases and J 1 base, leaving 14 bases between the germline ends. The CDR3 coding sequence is TGCAGTGCTCGGACGGATCCTTCGAACACTGAAGCTTTCTTT. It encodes CSARTDPSNTEAFF.

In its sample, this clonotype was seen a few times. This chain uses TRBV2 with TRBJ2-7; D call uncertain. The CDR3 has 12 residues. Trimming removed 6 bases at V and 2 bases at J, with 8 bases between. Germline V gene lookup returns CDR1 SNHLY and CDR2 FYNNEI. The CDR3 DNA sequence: TGTGCCAGCAGAATCCAGCCCTACGAGCAGTACTTC. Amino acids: CASRIQPYEQYF. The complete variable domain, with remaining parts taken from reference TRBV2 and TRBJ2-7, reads EPEVTQTPSHQVTQMGQEVILRCVPISNHLYFYWYRQILGQKVEFLVSFYNNEISEKSEIFDDQFSVERPDGSNFTLKIRSTKLEDSAMYFCASRIQPYEQYFGPGTRLTVT.

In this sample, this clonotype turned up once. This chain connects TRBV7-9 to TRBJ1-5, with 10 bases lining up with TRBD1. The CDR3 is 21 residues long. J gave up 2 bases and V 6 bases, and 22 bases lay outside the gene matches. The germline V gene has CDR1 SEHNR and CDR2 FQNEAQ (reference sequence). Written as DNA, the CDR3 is TGTGCCAGCAGTTTCCTACCACCGGGACAGGGGAAGGGGTTTGGCAATCAGCCCCAGCATTTT. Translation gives CASSFLPPGQGKGFGNQPQHF.

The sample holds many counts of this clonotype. CDR3 nucleotide sequence: TGTGCCAGCAGCCAAGATGGGGGCAGGGGGAATGGCTACACCTTC. It yields the protein CASSQDGGRGNGYTF. The chain employs TRBV3-1 and TRBJ1-2; 7 positions match TRBD1. V trimming: 0 bases; J trimming: 6 bases; junction bases outside the gene matches: 7. CDR1 is LGHDT and CDR2 is YNNKEL in the germline V gene (reference sequence). The CDR3 is 15 amino acids.

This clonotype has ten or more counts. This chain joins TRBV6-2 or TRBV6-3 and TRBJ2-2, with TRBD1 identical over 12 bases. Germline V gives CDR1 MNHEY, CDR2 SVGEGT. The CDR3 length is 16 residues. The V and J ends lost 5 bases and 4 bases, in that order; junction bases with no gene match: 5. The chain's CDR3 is CASSAGQGARTGELFF. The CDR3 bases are TGTGCCAGCAGTGCGGGACAGGGGGCGCGCACCGGGGAGCTGTTTTTT.

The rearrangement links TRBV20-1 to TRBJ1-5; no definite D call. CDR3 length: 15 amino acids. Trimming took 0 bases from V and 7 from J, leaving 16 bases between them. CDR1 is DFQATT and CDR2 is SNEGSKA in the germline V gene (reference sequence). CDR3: CSARDLLRQNQPQHF. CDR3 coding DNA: TGCAGTGCTAGAGATCTCCTTAGGCAGAACCAGCCCCAGCATTTT.

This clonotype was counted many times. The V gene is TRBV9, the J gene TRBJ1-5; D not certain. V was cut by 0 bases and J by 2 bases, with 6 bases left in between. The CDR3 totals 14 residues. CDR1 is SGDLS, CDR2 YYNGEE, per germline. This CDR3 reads CASSVVVGNQPQHF. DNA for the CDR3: TGTGCCAGCAGCGTAGTAGTCGGCAATCAGCCCCAGCATTTT.

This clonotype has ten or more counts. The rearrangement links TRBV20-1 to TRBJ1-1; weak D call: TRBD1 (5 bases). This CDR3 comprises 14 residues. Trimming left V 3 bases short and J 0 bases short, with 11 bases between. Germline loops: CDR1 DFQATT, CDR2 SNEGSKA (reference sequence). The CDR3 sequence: CSARGDGVNTEAFF. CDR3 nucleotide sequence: TGCAGTGCTAGGGGGGATGGGGTGAACACTGAAGCTTTCTTT.

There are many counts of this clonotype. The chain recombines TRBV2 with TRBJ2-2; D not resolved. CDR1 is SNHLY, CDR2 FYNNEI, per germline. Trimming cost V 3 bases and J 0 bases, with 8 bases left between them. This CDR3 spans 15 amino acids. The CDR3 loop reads CASSDRFTNTGELFF. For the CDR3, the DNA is TGTGCCAGCAGTGACAGGTTTACGAACACCGGGGAGCTGTTTTTT.

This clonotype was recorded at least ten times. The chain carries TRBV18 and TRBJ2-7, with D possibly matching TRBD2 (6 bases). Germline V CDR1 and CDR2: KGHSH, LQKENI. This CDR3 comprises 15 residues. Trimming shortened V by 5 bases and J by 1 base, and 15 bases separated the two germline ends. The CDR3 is CASSTGMGGSYEQYF. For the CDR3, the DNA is TGTGCCAGCTCAACCGGTATGGGGGGATCCTACGAGCAGTACTTC.

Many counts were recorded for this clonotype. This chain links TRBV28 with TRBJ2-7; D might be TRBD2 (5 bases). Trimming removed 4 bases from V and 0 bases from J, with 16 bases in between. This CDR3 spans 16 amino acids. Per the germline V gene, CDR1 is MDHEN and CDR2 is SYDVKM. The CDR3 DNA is TGTGCCAGCAGTTCAAACCCCCCGGGATTCTCCTACGAGCAGTACTTC. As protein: CASSSNPPGFSYEQYF. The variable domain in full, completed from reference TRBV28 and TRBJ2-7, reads DVKVTQSSRYLVKRTGEKVFLECVQDMDHENMFWYRQDPGLGLRLIYFSYDVKMKEKGDIPEGYSVSREKKERFSLILESASTNQTSMYLCASSSNPPGFSYEQYFGPGTRLTVT.

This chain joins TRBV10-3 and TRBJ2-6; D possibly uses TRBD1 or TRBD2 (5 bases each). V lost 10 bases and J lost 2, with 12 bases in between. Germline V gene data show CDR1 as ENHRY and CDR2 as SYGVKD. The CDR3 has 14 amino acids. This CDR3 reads CATRETTGANVLTF. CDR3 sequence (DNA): TGTGCCACCAGGGAGACGACTGGGGCCAACGTCCTGACTTTC.

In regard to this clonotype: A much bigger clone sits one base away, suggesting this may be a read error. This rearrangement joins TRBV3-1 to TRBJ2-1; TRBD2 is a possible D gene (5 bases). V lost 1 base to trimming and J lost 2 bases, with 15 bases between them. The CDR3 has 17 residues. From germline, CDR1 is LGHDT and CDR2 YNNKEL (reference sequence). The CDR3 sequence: CASSQAVLAPTYNEQFF. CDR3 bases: TGTGCCAGCAGCCAAGCAGTGCTAGCACCTACCTACAATGAGCAGTTCTTC.

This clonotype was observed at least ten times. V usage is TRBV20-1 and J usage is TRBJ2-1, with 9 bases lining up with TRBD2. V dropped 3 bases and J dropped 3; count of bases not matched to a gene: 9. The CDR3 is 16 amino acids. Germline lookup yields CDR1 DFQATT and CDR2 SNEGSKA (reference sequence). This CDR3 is CSASKSSGSVYNEQFF. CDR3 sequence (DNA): TGCAGTGCTAGTAAAAGTAGCGGGAGCGTCTACAATGAGCAGTTCTTC.

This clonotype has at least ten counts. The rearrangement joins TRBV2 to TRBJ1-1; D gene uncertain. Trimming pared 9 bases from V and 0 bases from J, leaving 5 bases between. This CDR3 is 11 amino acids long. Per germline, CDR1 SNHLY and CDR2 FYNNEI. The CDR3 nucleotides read TGTGCCAGTGAGATGAACACTGAAGCTTTCTTT. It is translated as CASEMNTEAFF.